These T cell receptor beta chains were read from a single sample in a study of beta chain features in type 1 diabetes. Clones were read by immunoSEQ multiplex PCR, and TCRdb kept only the in-frame ones, dropping some. Of almost 350,000 clones in the sample, 8% are singletons; the top ten hold around 0.45%. The sample comprised central memory CD4+ T cells from blood. The receptors were gathered from a woman aged 18-30 years in good health. CDR3s include the opening cysteine and the closing phenylalanine or tryptophan. The D gene is left open where the match is weak. Size tells how often a clone was seen (once, few, many) or the class of an expanded clone, and some rows leave it out.

clone size	V gene	D gene	J gene	CDR3 DNA	CDR3 protein
few	TRBV7-2	TRBD1	TRBJ2-1	TGTGCCAGCAGCTCCCACAGGGGGGACAATGAGCAGTTCTTC	CASSSHRGDNEQFF
few	TRBV6-6	TRBD1	TRBJ2-7	TGTGCCAGCATCGACAGGGGGGAAACCTACGAGCAGTACTTC	CASIDRGETYEQYF
few	TRBV9	TRBD2	TRBJ2-5	TGTGCCAGCAGCGAGCGGGGGCTCCTACAAGAGACCCAGTACTTC	CASSERGLLQETQYF
NA	TRBV6-6	NA	TRBJ2-5	TGTGCCAGCAGGGATGGCGAGACCCAGTACTTC	CASRDGETQYF
few	TRBV7-3	TRBD1	TRBJ1-6	TGTGCCAGCAGCGTAGGACAGGGGTTCGGTTCACCCCTCCACTTT	CASSVGQGFGSPLHF
few	TRBV7-2	TRBD1	TRBJ2-4	TGTGCCAGCAGCCCCGCCGGGACAGGGATAGCCAAAAACATTCAGTACTTC	CASSPAGTGIAKNIQYF
few	TRBV7-3	NA	TRBJ2-1	TGTGCCAGCAGCCCAACCCGGGACTCCTACAATGAGCAGTTCTTC	CASSPTRDSYNEQFF
few	TRBV11-1	NA	TRBJ2-7	TGTGCCAGCAGCCCCCGTCAGGTCGTGGGCGAGCAGTACTTC	CASSPRQVVGEQYF
NA	TRBV28	TRBD1	TRBJ2-7	TGTGCCAGCAGCCCGCCTGGGGACAGAATTGTCTACGAGCAGTACTTC	CASSPPGDRIVYEQYF
few	TRBV2	TRBD1	TRBJ1-1	TGTGCCAGCAGTGGACAGGGCACAAGGAGCACTGAAGCTTTCTTT	CASSGQGTRSTEAFF
NA	TRBV7-2	TRBD2	TRBJ2-7	TGTGCCAGCAGCTTATTTGCGGGAGGCTACGAGCAGTACTTC	CASSLFAGGYEQYF
NA	TRBV6-5	NA	TRBJ1-3	TGTGCCAGCAGGGGCTACGGATCTGGAAACACCATATATTTT	CASRGYGSGNTIYF
few	TRBV9	NA	TRBJ2-2	TGTGCCAGCAGCGTTGCCGAGCGTAACACCGGGGAGCTGTTTTTT	CASSVAERNTGELFF
few	TRBV29-1	TRBD2	TRBJ2-7	TGCAGCGTCCCGGGACTAGCGGGAGGAGGACAGTACTTC	CSVPGLAGGGQYF
few	TRBV5-1	TRBD1	TRBJ1-1	TGCGCCAGCAGCGTGCGGGACAGCACTGAAGCTTTCTTT	CASSVRDSTEAFF
NA	TRBV5-4	NA	TRBJ1-2	TGTGCCAGCAGCGGGAGCGGCGCTCCTGGCTACACCTTC	CASSGSGAPGYTF
few	TRBV2	TRBD1	TRBJ1-4	TGTGCCAGCGCACCGCGACAGGGAGGTAATGAAAAACTGTTTTTT	CASAPRQGGNEKLFF
NA	TRBV5-5	TRBD2	TRBJ2-7	TGTGCCAGCAGCTTGTCGACTAGCGGGACTTACGAGCAGTACTTC	CASSLSTSGTYEQYF
few	TRBV6-1	TRBD1	TRBJ1-1	TGTGCCATCAGGCCGGGACAGGGGGCTTCTGAAGCTTTCTTT	CAIRPGQGASEAFF
NA	TRBV25-1	NA	TRBJ1-1	TGTGCCAGCAGTGAAGGAGCGGGGGGGAACACTGAAGCTTTCTTT	CASSEGAGGNTEAFF
few	TRBV28	TRBD2	TRBJ2-1	TGTGCCAGCGGCGTGGGGGCTAGCGGGGACAATGAGCAGTTCTTC	CASGVGASGDNEQFF
NA	TRBV5-6	NA	TRBJ1-2	TGTGCCAGCAGCTTGGGGGCGCGGGTTGCTAACTATGGCTACACCTTC	CASSLGARVANYGYTF
NA	TRBV6-5	NA	TRBJ2-7	TGTGCCAGCGCCTTGGGGGGACGCGTTTACGAGCAGTACTTC	CASALGGRVYEQYF
NA	TRBV5-1	TRBD1	TRBJ1-1	TGCGCCAGCAGTTTAGGGACAGGGGGCTTGAACACTGAAGCTTTCTTT	CASSLGTGGLNTEAFF
NA	TRBV7-2	NA	TRBJ2-2	TGTGCCAGCAGCTTACGACTCCGTGGGCGGACCGAGACCGGGGAGCTGTTTTTT	CASSLRLRGRTETGELFF
few	TRBV18	NA	TRBJ2-5	TGTGCCAGCTCAGGGCTAGGGTCGGAGACCCAGTACTTC	CASSGLGSETQYF
NA	TRBV5-1	NA	TRBJ2-1	TGCGCCAGCAGCCCGCGCCTAGGGACGAGCAATGAGCAGTTCTTC	CASSPRLGTSNEQFF
few	TRBV18	NA	TRBJ2-3	TGTGCCAGCTCACCGGGGACTGGCACAGATACGCAGTATTTT	CASSPGTGTDTQYF
few	TRBV27	NA	TRBJ1-2	TGTGCCAGCAGTTTAAAGGGATTAAGTGGTGGCTACACCTTC	CASSLKGLSGGYTF
NA	TRBV18	NA	TRBJ2-5	TGTGCCAGCTCACCACAGGGAAGGGAGACCCAGTACTTC	CASSPQGRETQYF
many	TRBV6-5	NA	TRBJ2-2	TGTGCCAGCAGTCGGGGAGTCGGAGGAACCGGGGAGCTGTTTTTT	CASSRGVGGTGELFF